This entry lists 30 T cell receptor beta chains sequenced from one sample in a study of CD8 T cells in Susac syndrome. After extraction with the RNeasy kit, roughly 0.5 to 1 ug of the RNA was reverse transcribed using random hexamers. MiXCR, run by TCRdb on the immunoSEQ multiplex PCR reads, gives a single entry per CDR3 protein. Here the sample spans about 160,000 distinct CDR3 sequences, roughly 95% being singletons. The sequenced material came from CD4+ T cells from PBMCs. The receptors here all came from a human donor with multiple sclerosis.

The rearrangement uses TRBV3-1 and TRBJ1-1; 9 bases line up with TRBD1. This CDR3 has 16 residues. With V trimmed by 3 bases and J by 5 bases, 10 bases remained unmatched. Germline V lookup: CDR1 LGHDT, CDR2 YNNKEL (reference sequence). The DNA of the CDR3 is TGTGCCAGCAGCCACCTACAGACAGGGGGGGCAACTGAAGCTTTCTTT. It yields the protein CASSHLQTGGATEAFF.

This CDR3 is CASSFGSSGYEKLFF. The CDR3 DNA follows: TGTGCCAGCAGTTTTGGAAGTTCCGGGTATGAAAAACTGTTTTTT. V usage is TRBV12-3 or TRBV12-4 and J usage is TRBJ1-4; D not certain. CDR3 length equals 15 residues. V lost 3 bases to trimming and J lost 6 bases, with 14 bases between them.

The chain links TRBV6-2 or TRBV6-3 to TRBJ2-1; the match to TRBD1 covers 10 bases. The CDR3 is 12 amino acids. The trim removed 2 bases at V and 14 bases at J, leaving 3 bases unmatched. Germline values: CDR1 MNHEY, CDR2 SVGEGT. CDR3 bases: TGTGCCAGCAGTTACCTTGGGACAGGGGAGTTCTTC. Its protein product is CASSYLGTGEFF.

The chain combines TRBV4-2 with TRBJ2-1; 14 bases fit TRBD2. The V gene end was trimmed by 4 bases and the J gene end by 9 bases; junction bases not matched to a gene: 5. Per the germline V gene, CDR1 is LGHNA and CDR2 is YNFKEQ. The CDR3 totals 15 residues. The CDR3 DNA reads as TGTGCCAGCAGCCGACTAGCGGGAGGGCCAGGTGAGCAGTTCTTC. It yields the protein CASSRLAGGPGEQFF.

The V and J genes are TRBV30 and TRBJ2-1; the match to TRBD2 covers 8 bases. Germline V CDR1 and CDR2: GTSNPN, SVGIG (reference sequence). CDR3 length: 15 amino acids. V shed 0 bases, J shed 1 base, and the junction held 2 bases outside the gene matches. CDR3 amino acids: CAWSVGTSSYNEQFF. The CDR3 DNA sequence: TGTGCCTGGAGTGTCGGGACTAGTTCCTACAATGAGCAGTTCTTC.

This clonotype was counted a single time. V gene TRBV20-1 combines with J gene TRBJ2-3, with D perhaps matching TRBD1 or TRBD2 (5 bases each). From germline, CDR1 is DFQATT and CDR2 SNEGSKA (reference sequence). The CDR3 covers 15 residues. V shed 2 bases and J shed 1 base, with 13 bases lying between them. The CDR3 DNA sequence: TGCAGTGCTAGACTCCGGGACCCCGGCACAGATACGCAGTATTTT. Protein product: CSARLRDPGTDTQYF.

The chain has TRBV5-1 and TRBJ1-2; no clear D. Germline V CDR1 and CDR2: SGHRS, YFSETQ. The CDR3 totals 16 residues. Trimming cost V 2 bases and J 0 bases, with 14 bases left between them. The CDR3 reads CASSLTLPSSNYGYTF. CDR3 nucleotide sequence: TGCGCCAGCAGCTTAACGTTGCCCAGTTCTAACTATGGCTACACCTTC. The full variable domain, completed using reference TRBV5-1 and TRBJ1-2, is KAGVTQTPRYLIKTRGQQVTLSCSPISGHRSVSWYQQTPGQGLQFLFEYFSETQRNKGNFPGRFSGRQFSNSRSEMNVSTLELGDSALYLCASSLTLPSSNYGYTFGSGTRLTVV.

This clonotype has more than one count but fewer than ten. The chain employs TRBV25-1 and TRBJ2-1; no clear D. The germline V and J ends were trimmed by 5 bases and 7 bases, with 6 bases remaining between them. CDR3 size: 11 residues. Per germline, CDR1 MGHDK and CDR2 SYGVNS. CDR3 region: CASSQRNEQFF. CDR3 sequence (DNA): TGTGCCAGCAGTCAAAGGAATGAGCAGTTCTTC.

The V call is TRBV28, the J call TRBJ2-4; 8 positions match TRBD1. The CDR3 is 14 residues long. V lost 5 bases, J lost 6 bases, and 6 bases stayed unmatched. Germline assignment: CDR1 MDHEN and CDR2 SYDVKM. As DNA, the CDR3 is TGTGCCAGCAGTACTCCGACAGGGGTAAACATTCAGTACTTC. It is translated as CASSTPTGVNIQYF.

The chain links TRBV5-1 to TRBJ2-2, with D possibly being TRBD1 (5 bases). The V end lost 2 bases, the J end lost 6 bases, and 11 bases lay between the germline ends. Germline V lookup: CDR1 SGHRS, CDR2 YFSETQ. The CDR3 length is 14 residues. CDR3 sequence reads: CASSFPQGAGELFF. The CDR3 nucleotides read TGCGCCAGCAGCTTTCCACAAGGGGCCGGGGAGCTGTTTTTT.

The chain recombines TRBV28 with TRBJ2-7; D remains unclear. Germline values: CDR1 MDHEN, CDR2 SYDVKM. Trimming removed 7 bases from V and 7 bases from J, with 20 bases in between. The CDR3 runs to 14 residues. The CDR3 nucleotides read TGTGCCAGCACAAAAGGCCCCTCGTTTTTTGAGCAGTACTTC. Translating gives CASTKGPSFFEQYF.

The chain has TRBV5-4 and TRBJ2-4; 9 nucleotides line up with TRBD1. V shed 2 bases, J shed 3 bases, and the junction held 6 bases outside the gene matches. The germline CDR1 and CDR2 sequences are SGHNT and YYREEE (reference sequence). This CDR3 is 16 amino acids long. CDR3 residues: CASSLEQGAVKNIQYF. The CDR3 coding sequence is TGTGCCAGCAGCTTAGAACAGGGGGCGGTCAAAAACATTCAGTACTTC.

The chain combines TRBV20-1 with TRBJ2-3; 12 nucleotides match TRBD2. Germline-derived CDR1 and CDR2 are DFQATT and SNEGSKA (reference sequence). CDR3 size: 14 residues. J was trimmed by 5 bases and V by 5 bases; bases with no gene match: 5. The CDR3 DNA sequence: TGCAGTGCTTACCGACTAGCGGGAGAAGATACGCAGTATTTT. This translates into CSAYRLAGEDTQYF.

This chain links TRBV29-1 with TRBJ2-1, with D possibly TRBD1 on 6 matching bases. This CDR3 contains 13 residues. Germline values: CDR1 SQVTM, CDR2 ANQGSEA. Trimming took 8 bases from V and 4 from J, leaving 15 bases between them. The DNA of the CDR3 is TGCAGCTTCAGGCCGGACAGTTACAATGAGCAGTTCTTC. Its translation: CSFRPDSYNEQFF.

The chain joins TRBV12-3 or TRBV12-4 to TRBJ1-5; D gene unclear. CDR3 length: 14 amino acids. V dropped 3 bases and J dropped 2 bases, with 8 bases sitting between them. The CDR3 here is CASSLRGGNQPQHF. The CDR3 nucleotides read TGTGCCAGCAGTTTGCGGGGTGGCAATCAGCCCCAGCATTTT.

This chain connects TRBV18 to TRBJ1-2, with a tentative D call TRBD1 (5 bases). V dropped 3 bases and J dropped 2 bases, with 13 bases sitting between them. CDR3 length: 15 amino acids. Germline V gives CDR1 KGHSH, CDR2 LQKENI. CDR3 DNA sequence: TGTGCCAGCTCACCCGACGGGGCTTTAAACTATGGCTACACCTTC. Protein sequence: CASSPDGALNYGYTF. Using reference TRBV18 and TRBJ1-2 for the parts outside the CDR3, the full variable domain is NAGVMQNPRHLVRRRGQEARLRCSPMKGHSHVYWYRQLPEEGLKFMVYLQKENIIDESGMPKERFSAEFPKEGPSILRIQQVVRGDSAAYFCASSPDGALNYGYTFGSGTRLTVV.

The V call is TRBV29-1, the J call TRBJ1-2; D unresolved. This CDR3 contains 14 residues. Between the trimmed V and J ends, which lost 4 bases and 12 bases, there was a span of 24 bases. Germline V CDR1 and CDR2: SQVTM, ANQGSEA. The CDR3 region is CSVGGEAGYLPNTF. The DNA of the CDR3 is TGCAGCGTTGGCGGGGAGGCGGGCTACCTGCCTAACACCTTC.

This clonotype was observed a single time. The chain couples TRBV28 to TRBJ2-1; 7 bases are shared with TRBD2. CDR3 length equals 18 residues. Germline CDR1 MDHEN, CDR2 SYDVKM. V was clipped by 2 bases and J by 4 bases; unmatched bases: 14. The CDR3 DNA is TGTGCCAGCAGTTTAATGGGGGGGTACAGCGGGTTGTACAATGAGCAGTTCTTC. It translates to CASSLMGGYSGLYNEQFF. The complete variable domain, with remaining parts taken from reference TRBV28 and TRBJ2-1, reads DVKVTQSSRYLVKRTGEKVFLECVQDMDHENMFWYRQDPGLGLRLIYFSYDVKMKEKGDIPEGYSVSREKKERFSLILESASTNQTSMYLCASSLMGGYSGLYNEQFFGPGTRLTVL.

The gene calls are TRBV6-2 or TRBV6-3 and TRBJ1-6; D gene unclear. Looked up from germline, CDR1 is MNHEY and CDR2 is SVGEGT. The ends were cut back, 8 bases at V and 7 bases at J, with 18 bases in the middle. There are 15 residues in the CDR3. CDR3 sequence: CASASVNGGNSPLHF. The CDR3, as DNA: TGTGCCAGCGCTTCGGTTAATGGTGGGAATTCACCCCTCCACTTT.

This chain uses TRBV12-3 or TRBV12-4 with TRBJ1-3; no reliable D call. This CDR3 comprises 15 residues. Trimming shortened V by 5 bases and J by 9 bases, and 20 bases separated the two germline ends. The CDR3 here is CASSPRLALGSTIYF. CDR3 sequence (DNA): TGTGCCAGCAGTCCCCGGCTGGCGTTGGGGAGCACCATATATTTT.

This sequence joins TRBV29-1 and TRBJ2-5; TRBD2 aligns across 11 bases. CDR1 SQVTM and CDR2 ANQGSEA come from the germline V gene. The CDR3 loop spans 12 amino acids. The V segment lost 8 bases and the J segment 4 bases; nucleotides outside the gene matches: 3. CDR3 sequence reads: CSTGLAGETQYF. The CDR3 coding sequence is TGCAGCACCGGACTAGCGGGAGAGACCCAGTACTTC.

The chain uses TRBV28 and TRBJ2-7; 9 bases line up with TRBD1. V was pared by 5 bases and J by 2 bases, with 4 bases of the junction left unmatched. This CDR3 is built from 14 residues. Germline V CDR1 and CDR2: MDHEN, SYDVKM. The CDR3 coding sequence is TGTGCCAGCAGTATCGGGACAGGGACCTACGAGCAGTACTTC. Translating gives CASSIGTGTYEQYF.

The DNA for the CDR3 is TGCAGTGCTCAACAGGGAAACGAGCAGTACTTC. This gives the protein CSAQQGNEQYF. This chain connects TRBV20-1 to TRBJ2-7; perhaps TRBD1 as D (6 bases). There are 11 residues in the CDR3. Germline V lookup: CDR1 DFQATT, CDR2 SNEGSKA (reference sequence). V dropped 5 bases and J dropped 5 bases, with 10 bases sitting between them.

This clonotype has just one count. The rearrangement joins TRBV19 to TRBJ1-1; D perhaps matches TRBD1 (6 bases). The CDR3 totals 13 residues. Trimming removed 8 bases from V and 7 bases from J, with 17 bases in between. Germline assignment: CDR1 LNHDA and CDR2 SQIVND (reference sequence). In DNA form, the CDR3 reads TGTGCCAGTGCCTACAGGGAGGCGATTGAAGCTTTCTTT. It translates to CASAYREAIEAFF.

The J gene is TRBJ2-3, the V gene TRBV2; no firm D call. Between the trimmed V and J ends, which lost 2 bases and 2 bases, there was a span of 5 bases. Germline assignment: CDR1 SNHLY and CDR2 FYNNEI. This CDR3 region has 13 residues. This CDR3 is CASSERNTDTQYF. CDR3 nucleotide sequence: TGTGCCAGCAGTGAAAGGAACACAGATACGCAGTATTTT. The full variable domain, completed using reference TRBV2 and TRBJ2-3, is EPEVTQTPSHQVTQMGQEVILRCVPISNHLYFYWYRQILGQKVEFLVSFYNNEISEKSEIFDDQFSVERPDGSNFTLKIRSTKLEDSAMYFCASSERNTDTQYFGPGTRLTVL.

This sequence joins TRBV11-2 and TRBJ1-2; D is perhaps TRBD1 (5 bases). Trimming removed 1 base from V and 4 bases from J, with 16 bases in between. The CDR3 loop spans 16 amino acids. Germline V gives CDR1 SGHAT, CDR2 FQNNGV. CDR3 DNA sequence: TGTGCCAGCAGCTTAGGGGGCCCGGGGGGATTCTATGGCTACACCTTC. Translated, it gives CASSLGGPGGFYGYTF.

The chain recombines TRBV29-1 with TRBJ2-7; D perhaps matches TRBD1 (5 bases). In germline, CDR1 is SQVTM, CDR2 ANQGSEA. The V and J ends lost 2 bases and 5 bases respectively, with 13 bases between them. The CDR3 has 13 amino acids. Here the CDR3 DNA reads TGCAGCGTTGAATGGCATCAAGGGGACGAGCAGTACTTC. Protein product: CSVEWHQGDEQYF.

This chain uses TRBV27 with TRBJ1-5; D unresolved. Trimming pared 5 bases from V and 0 bases from J, leaving 11 bases between. Germline V gene lookup returns CDR1 MNHEY and CDR2 SMNVEV (reference sequence). This CDR3 comprises 15 residues. DNA of the CDR3: TGTGCCAGCAGTGGAGGAATTTATAGCAATCAGCCCCAGCATTTT. Its protein is CASSGGIYSNQPQHF.

V and J are TRBV11-2 and TRBJ1-2; D uncertain. The CDR3 length is 13 residues. Trimming cost V 4 bases and J 2 bases, with 8 bases left between them. CDR1 SGHAT and CDR2 FQNNGV come from the germline V gene. The CDR3 sequence is CASSSRVNYGYTF. The CDR3 DNA is TGTGCCAGCAGCTCGCGGGTAAACTATGGCTACACCTTC.

This clonotype was picked up one time. The chain has TRBV20-1 and TRBJ2-7; D is ambiguous. V was cut by 3 bases and J by 4 bases, with 10 bases left in between. CDR1 is DFQATT and CDR2 is SNEGSKA in the germline V gene (reference sequence). The length of the CDR3 is 12 residues. This CDR3 reads CSARRRNYEQYF. As DNA, the CDR3 is TGCAGTGCTAGGAGGCGGAATTACGAGCAGTACTTC.